Each of the 24 T cell receptor beta chains below was sequenced from the same sample in a study of blood T cell repertoires in COVID-19. Generated by immunoSEQ multiplex PCR, the TCRdb table keeps only in-frame clones and is missing some. The data show fewer than 200,000 clones, just under 85% seen once. Sequences were obtained from peripheral blood. The receptors originated from a man in his forties who had recovered from COVID-19.

This clone was seen a single time. The CDR3 region is CASSLMTVGYGYTF. CDR3 sequence (DNA): TGTGCCAGCAGCTTGATGACAGTTGGCTATGGCTACACCTTC. The V and J genes are TRBV5-6 and TRBJ1-2; the D gene is possibly TRBD1 (5 bases). The CDR3 runs 14 residues. V lost 1 base and J lost 4, with 11 bases in between. The germline V gene has CDR1 SGHDT and CDR2 YYEEEE. Variable domain in full (rest from reference TRBV5-6 and TRBJ1-2): DAGVTQSPTHLIKTRGQQVTLRCSPKSGHDTVSWYQQALGQGPQFIFQYYEEEERQRGNFPDRFSGHQFPNYSSELNVNALLLGDSALYLCASSLMTVGYGYTFGSGTRLTVV.

This chain's CDR3 is CASSRSGFNEQFF. The CDR3 region has the DNA TGCGCCAGCAGCCGTAGCGGGTTCAATGAGCAGTTCTTC. The genes are TRBV4-3 and TRBJ2-1; 7 bases are shared with TRBD2. V lost 4 bases, J lost 6 bases, and 3 bases stayed unmatched. This CDR3 has 13 residues. CDR1 and CDR2 (germline): LGHNA, YSLEER.

This chain links TRBV5-4 with TRBJ2-1, with 7 bases aligning to TRBD1. From germline, CDR1 is SGHNT and CDR2 YYREEE (reference sequence). The CDR3 has 17 amino acids. The V segment lost 3 bases and the J segment 4 bases; nucleotides outside the gene matches: 13. The chain's CDR3 is CASSSSGAGGGYNEQFF. The CDR3 bases are TGTGCCAGCAGCTCGTCCGGGGCAGGGGGTGGGTACAATGAGCAGTTCTTC.

This chain links TRBV9 with TRBJ2-7; a weak D match, TRBD1 (5 bases). Per the germline V gene, CDR1 is SGDLS and CDR2 is YYNGEE. CDR3 length: 14 amino acids. V was pared by 4 bases and J by 2 bases, with 13 bases between. The CDR3 DNA follows: TGTGCCAGCAGCATCGACAGCTTGACCTACGAGCAGTACTTC. Amino acid sequence: CASSIDSLTYEQYF.

The V gene is TRBV12-5, the J gene TRBJ1-1, with D possibly matching TRBD1 (6 bases). From germline, CDR1 is LGHNT and CDR2 FRNRAP. The CDR3 runs 15 residues. V lost 5 bases, J lost 10 bases, and 23 bases lay in between. CDR3 nucleotide sequence: TGTGCTAGTGGTGTACCCTGGACAGCCGAGGCGGGAGCTTTCTTT. Its translation is CASGVPWTAEAGAFF. Full variable domain (remainder filled in from reference TRBV12-5 and TRBJ1-1): DARVTQTPRHKVTEMGQEVTMRCQPILGHNTVFWYRQTMMQGLELLAYFRNRAPLDDSGMPKDRFSAEMPDATLATLKIQPSEPRDSAVYFCASGVPWTAEAGAFFGQGTRLTVV.

This chain uses TRBV9 with TRBJ2-5; 9 positions agree with TRBD2. Looked up from germline, CDR1 is SGDLS and CDR2 is YYNGEE. V shed 0 bases, J shed 4 bases, and the junction held 7 bases outside the gene matches. The CDR3 runs 16 residues. The CDR3 spells CASSVGGGGAGETQYF. The DNA of the CDR3 is TGTGCCAGCAGCGTAGGCGGCGGGGGGGCCGGAGAGACCCAGTACTTC.

The chain has TRBV5-1 and TRBJ2-7, with D tentatively TRBD1 (6 bases). This CDR3 comprises 16 residues. Between the trimmed V and J ends, which lost 0 bases and 2 bases, there was a span of 15 bases. Germline CDR1 SGHRS, CDR2 YFSETQ. CDR3 sequence: CASSLASQGSPYEQYF. DNA for the CDR3: TGCGCCAGCAGCTTGGCCTCTCAGGGGAGTCCCTACGAGCAGTACTTC.

This clone was counted only a few times. The chain employs TRBV7-8 and TRBJ2-2, with D perhaps TRBD2 (5 bases). The germline V gene encodes CDR1 SGHVS and CDR2 FQNEAQ. The V gene lost 2 bases and the J gene lost 2 bases, with 15 bases spanning the gap. The CDR3 contains 17 residues. The CDR3: CASSLLEPGTNTGELFF. The CDR3 nucleotides read TGTGCCAGCAGCTTACTCGAACCGGGAACCAACACCGGGGAGCTGTTTTTT.

This clone appeared once. The chain has TRBV10-2 and TRBJ1-1, with D possibly being TRBD1 (6 bases). Trimming pared 8 bases from V and 4 bases from J, leaving 17 bases between. The germline gives CDR1 WSHSY, CDR2 SAAADI. This CDR3 region has 14 residues. The CDR3 here is CASSDSAEGTEAFF. As DNA, the CDR3 is TGCGCCAGCTCGGACAGTGCGGAAGGCACTGAAGCTTTCTTT.

This chain connects TRBV4-3 to TRBJ2-5; 7 positions match TRBD2. With V trimmed by 1 base and J by 5 bases, 4 bases remained unmatched. Per germline, CDR1 LGHNA and CDR2 YSLEER. The CDR3 totals 14 residues. Here the CDR3 reads CASSQGQGGETQYF. As DNA, the CDR3 is TGCGCCAGCAGCCAAGGTCAGGGAGGGGAGACCCAGTACTTC.

The chain couples TRBV30 to TRBJ2-5, with D possibly TRBD2 on 6 matching bases. Trimming removed 4 bases from V and 2 bases from J, with 11 bases in between. This CDR3 has 13 amino acids. The germline V gene encodes CDR1 GTSNPN and CDR2 SVGIG (reference sequence). The CDR3 protein is CAWTWDFQETQYF. The CDR3 DNA reads as TGTGCCTGGACATGGGACTTTCAAGAGACCCAGTACTTC.

This rearrangement joins TRBV28 to TRBJ1-6, with TRBD1 matching 10 bases. Germline trimming cut 6 bases from V and 7 bases from J; bases unmatched to any gene: 6. This CDR3 region has 15 residues. The germline V gene encodes CDR1 MDHEN and CDR2 SYDVKM. The CDR3 coding sequence is TGTGCCAGCAGGGAGGGACAGGGGTTAAATTCACCCCTCCACTTT. Translation gives CASREGQGLNSPLHF.

This chain connects TRBV15 to TRBJ2-7, with 7 bases that match TRBD1. CDR1 is LNHNV, CDR2 YYDKDF, per germline (reference sequence). V was clipped by 7 bases and J by 0 bases; unmatched bases: 9. The CDR3 is 15 amino acids. The CDR3 region has the DNA TGTGCCACCACCCCAGGACAGGCTAGCTCCTACGAGCAGTACTTC. It translates to CATTPGQASSYEQYF.

The chain links TRBV6-2 or TRBV6-3 to TRBJ1-5; no clear D gene. Germline V gene sequence: CDR1 MNHEY, CDR2 SVGEGT. The V end was cut by 3 bases, the J end by 3 bases, with 12 bases between. This CDR3 comprises 15 residues. This chain's CDR3 is CASSYGEVHNQPQHF. The CDR3 DNA follows: TGTGCCAGCAGTTATGGAGAAGTACACAATCAGCCCCAGCATTTT.

The chain carries TRBV11-3 and TRBJ1-4; no firm D call. The CDR3 covers 16 residues. Germline V gene sequence: CDR1 SGHNT, CDR2 YENEEA. Trimming took off 5 bases at V and 4 bases at J, with 17 bases between the two ends. CDR3 amino acids: CASSTRREGFNEKLFF. DNA for the CDR3: TGTGCCAGCAGCACCCGCCGGGAAGGATTTAATGAAAAACTGTTTTTT.

The chain combines TRBV5-5 with TRBJ2-7; TRBD2 might be the D (8 bases). This CDR3 has 13 amino acids. Germline CDR1 SGHKS, CDR2 YYEKEE (reference sequence). Trimming pared 4 bases from V and 6 bases from J, leaving 14 bases between. The CDR3 bases are TGTGCCAGCAGCCGGGGGGGACAGTCCGAGCAGTACTTC. It codes for CASSRGGQSEQYF.

The count of this clone is one. The V and J genes are TRBV4-2 and TRBJ2-1; 13 nucleotides agree with TRBD2. The trim removed 2 bases at V and 4 bases at J, leaving 8 bases unmatched. The CDR3 covers 18 residues. Looked up from germline, CDR1 is LGHNA and CDR2 is YNFKEQ. CDR3 loop: CASSQKPRLAGGYNEQFF. Here the CDR3 DNA reads TGTGCCAGCAGCCAAAAACCACGACTAGCGGGGGGTTACAATGAGCAGTTCTTC.

CDR3 loop: CASSLAWGPYNEQFF. CDR3 DNA sequence: TGTGCCAGCAGCTTAGCCTGGGGGCCTTACAATGAGCAGTTCTTC. The V call is TRBV11-3, the J call TRBJ2-1; D possibly corresponds to TRBD1 (6 bases). The CDR3 has 15 amino acids. Trimming shortened V by 1 base and J by 4 bases, and 11 bases separated the two germline ends. The V gene's germline CDR1 is SGHNT and CDR2 YENEEA.

The chain employs TRBV6-1 and TRBJ2-1, with 13 bases aligning to TRBD2. Per the germline V gene, CDR1 is MNHNS and CDR2 is SASEGT. This CDR3 contains 17 residues. Germline trimming cut 4 bases from V and 4 bases from J; bases unmatched to any gene: 7. CDR3 in amino acids: CASSGWTSGSVYNEQFF. The CDR3 DNA reads as TGTGCCAGCAGTGGGTGGACTAGCGGGAGCGTATACAATGAGCAGTTCTTC.

This clone turned up a few times. The rearrangement joins TRBV18 to TRBJ2-5; D may be TRBD2 (5 bases). Trimming shortened V by 2 bases and J by 3 bases, and 13 bases separated the two germline ends. The CDR3 contains 15 residues. Germline V lookup: CDR1 KGHSH, CDR2 LQKENI. The CDR3 region is CASSPDYLAEETQYF. Here the CDR3 DNA reads TGTGCCAGCTCACCAGACTACCTAGCAGAAGAGACCCAGTACTTC.

The CDR3 bases are TGCGCCAGCAGCCAACGCACCTCCGGGACAGGGGGTAATGAGCAGTTCTTC. This sequence encodes CASSQRTSGTGGNEQFF. The V gene is TRBV4-3, the J gene TRBJ2-1, with 11 bases that match TRBD1. Germline lookup yields CDR1 LGHNA and CDR2 YSLEER. The CDR3 is 17 residues long. J was trimmed by 7 bases and V by 2 bases; bases with no gene match: 10.

J is TRBJ1-5 and V is TRBV19; a possible D gene is TRBD1 (5 bases). Germline values: CDR1 LNHDA, CDR2 SQIVND (reference sequence). Deletions cut 2 bases from V and 6 bases from J, with 8 bases between. This CDR3 comprises 13 residues. This CDR3 reads CASSIKGAQPQHF. CDR3 DNA sequence: TGTGCCAGTAGTATAAAAGGGGCTCAGCCCCAGCATTTT.

This clone was observed once. The CDR3, as DNA: TGTGCCAGCAGCTTAGCGCTAGCGGGGTCCTACGAGCAGTACTTC. This translates into CASSLALAGSYEQYF. This chain uses TRBV7-2 with TRBJ2-7, with 9 bases matching TRBD2. From germline, CDR1 is SGHTA and CDR2 FQGNSA. The CDR3 is made up of 15 amino acids. The ends lost 0 bases at V and 1 base at J; junction bases unmatched: 1.

The chain links TRBV19 to TRBJ2-1; the match to TRBD2 covers 14 bases. Germline V gives CDR1 LNHDA, CDR2 SQIVND (reference sequence). This CDR3 has 14 residues. V lost 6 bases to trimming and J lost 10 bases; unmatched junction nucleotides: 5. CDR3 amino acids: CASSTGTSGSEQFF. The CDR3 region has the DNA TGTGCCAGTAGCACCGGGACTAGCGGGAGCGAGCAGTTCTTC.